This TCR beta chain was captured in a study of T cell repertoires in cytomegalovirus infection. On the study more broadly: CMV infection and matching HLA type were both indicated by public TCR beta signatures.

Each CDR3 protein gets one entry after TCRdb re-called the reads with MiXCR. The data contain approximately 500,000 distinct CDR3 sequences, around a quarter of them singletons. The CDR3 totals 15 residues. Between the trimmed V and J ends, which lost 0 bases and 6 bases, there was a span of 15 bases. Per the germline V gene, CDR1 is SEHNR and CDR2 is FQNEAQ (reference sequence). The clonotype comes from a human donor in good health (CMV status not recorded). Some clones in this sample may be carry-over from other donors' samples. This rearrangement joins TRBV7-9 to TRBJ2-7, with D perhaps matching TRBD1 (6 bases). Material: PBMCs. The CDR3 region has the DNA TGTGCCAGCAGCTTAGCGGGGCAGGGGTTCAGCGAGCAGTACGTC. Translation gives CASSLAGQGFSEQYV.